This TCR beta chain was sequenced in a study of blood T cell repertoires in COVID-19. Study summary: Donors in the United States, Italy and Spain gave samples during acute or convalescent COVID-19.

Sequenced by immunoSEQ multiplex PCR; TCRdb stores in-frame clones only, minus some. Here the sample spans more than 150,000 clones, nearly 80% being singletons. Recruitment covered roughly 24 US areas and drew participants whose ages spanned about 18 to 90 years. The germline V gene has CDR1 MGHDK and CDR2 SYGVNS. V was shortened by 3 bases and J by 9 bases, with 15 bases between the two germline ends. The CDR3 spans 14 residues. The receptor's source is a man aged 55 to 70 who had been exposed to COVID-19. Sequencing was performed on PBMCs or T cells enriched from blood (not recorded which). J is TRBJ2-1 and V is TRBV25-1; D may be TRBD2 (5 bases). CDR3 DNA: TGTGCCAGCAGTGAGGGCACTTTACGGGGTGAGCAGTTCTTC. Translating gives CASSEGTLRGEQFF.